This is a list of T cell receptor beta chains from one sample in a study of T-cell reconstitution after alpha-beta-depleted transplantation in children. TCRdb re-analysed the PCR reads in MiXCR, keeping a single row per CDR3 protein. Here the sample spans 450,000 to 600,000 distinct CDR3 sequences, 18% being singletons. The sequencing used PBMCs from the stem cell graft donor, collected from the stem cell graft. These receptors all come from a human donor who donated a stem cell graft to a child with acute lymphoblastic leukemia. The CDR3 runs from the conserved cysteine through the conserved F or W. D genes are given only for firm matches. The size of a clone is reported for some rows only, either as once, few or many, or as a class for expanded clones.

j_gene | abundance | d_gene | v_gene | CDR3nt | CDR3aa
TRBJ2-1 | - | TRBD2 | TRBV5-1 | TGCGCCAGCAGCTTGGACGGGACTAGCGGCAATGAGCAGTTCTTC | CASSLDGTSGNEQFF
TRBJ1-4 | few | - | TRBV6-1 | TGTGCCAGCAGAACGGGCAGGGCTAATGAAAAACTGTTTTTT | CASRTGRANEKLFF
TRBJ1-1 | few | - | TRBV5-1 | TGCGCCAGCAGCTTGCCCGACCTAAACACTGAAGCTTTCTTT | CASSLPDLNTEAFF
TRBJ2-3 | - | - | TRBV7-9 | TGTGCCAGCAGCTTATTTTCTGGGGGCAGAGGGTCAGATACGCAGTATTTT | CASSLFSGGRGSDTQYF
TRBJ2-2 | few | - | TRBV20-1 | TGCAGTGCTAGAGATAGGGCTAGCGCGAACACCGGGGAGCTGTTTTTT | CSARDRASANTGELFF
TRBJ1-2 | - | - | TRBV21-1 | TGTGCCAGCAGCAAAGACCGAGATGAGGGCTACACCTTC | CASSKDRDEGYTF
TRBJ2-3 | - | - | TRBV7-9 | TGTGCCAGCAGCTGGGACGGGATCCCAGATACGCAGTATTTT | CASSWDGIPDTQYF
TRBJ1-4 | few | - | TRBV3-1 | TGTGCCAGCAGCCTCAGGGAAGCCGCAACTAATGAAAAACTGTTTTTT | CASSLREAATNEKLFF
TRBJ2-7 | few | TRBD1 | TRBV18 | TGTGCCAGCTCACCAGGACAGGGGGCCCGCTACGAGCAGTACTTC | CASSPGQGARYEQYF
TRBJ2-1 | - | TRBD2 | TRBV7-6 | TGTGCCAGCAGCCCAGCCCGAGCTAGCGGCCTCTCCTACAATGAGCAGTTCTTC | CASSPARASGLSYNEQFF
TRBJ2-1 | few | TRBD2 | TRBV9 | TGTGCCAGCAGCGTAGTCGGGGGGAACTACAATGAGCAGTTCTTC | CASSVVGGNYNEQFF
TRBJ2-1 | few | - | TRBV5-6 | TGTGCCAGCAGCTATCAACTAACCCGCTACAATGAGCAGTTCTTC | CASSYQLTRYNEQFF
TRBJ1-2 | - | TRBD1 | TRBV10-3 | TGTGCCATCAGCCCCCTTGGACAGGGGGCATATGGCTACACCTTC | CAISPLGQGAYGYTF
TRBJ2-5 | - | - | TRBV29-1 | TGCAGCGTTGAGAGGACCATGAAAGAGACCCAGTACTTC | CSVERTMKETQYF
TRBJ1-1 | - | - | TRBV19 | TGTGCCAGTAGTATAGGGACAGAATACAACACTGAAGCTTTCTTT | CASSIGTEYNTEAFF
TRBJ2-3 | - | TRBD2 | TRBV10-3 | TGTGCCATCAGGGAGATTAGCGGGAGCTCAGATACGCAGTATTTT | CAIREISGSSDTQYF
TRBJ1-2 | few | - | TRBV14 | TGTGCCAGCAGCCGGACGCTCTATGGCTACACCTTC | CASSRTLYGYTF
TRBJ2-7 | - | - | TRBV5-6 | TGTGCCAGCAAGTACCGAAGGGAGTCCCTCGAGCAGTACTTC | CASKYRRESLEQYF
TRBJ2-1 | few | TRBD2 | TRBV5-1 | TGCGCCAGCAGGACCGGGACTAGCGGGGACTACAATGAGCAGTTCTTC | CASRTGTSGDYNEQFF
TRBJ2-7 | - | - | TRBV27 | TGTGCCAGCAGTTTCCGATCAGGGAGTCCCCACGAGCAGTACTTC | CASSFRSGSPHEQYF
TRBJ2-7 | - | - | TRBV18 | TGTGCCAGCTCACCAGGGACGGGCTACGAGCATTACTTC | CASSPGTGYEHYF
TRBJ2-1 | few | TRBD2 | TRBV29-1 | TGCAGCGTTGAAGACACCGTAGCGGGAGGGGAGTTCTTC | CSVEDTVAGGEFF
TRBJ2-5 | few | TRBD2 | TRBV7-9 | TGTGCCAGCAGCTGGACGGGGGAGGGGGAGACCCAGTACTTC | CASSWTGEGETQYF
TRBJ2-7 | - | TRBD2 | TRBV28 | TGTGCCAGCAAGGAGCGGGAGAGCCACGAGCAGTACTTC | CASKERESHEQYF
TRBJ1-1 | few | - | TRBV27 | TGTGCCAGCAGTTATATCGGACAGAGGAACACTGAAGCTTTCTTT | CASSYIGQRNTEAFF
TRBJ1-4 | few | - | TRBV7-3 | TGTGCCAGCAGCCGGACGGCCAATGAAAAACTGTTTTTT | CASSRTANEKLFF
TRBJ1-1 | few | - | TRBV5-1 | TGCGCCAGCAGCTTGATGTCGGGGAACACTGAAGCTTTCTTT | CASSLMSGNTEAFF
TRBJ1-4 | - | - | TRBV7-9 | TGTGCCAGCAGCTTAAGAGGACAGCCTAATGAAAAACTGTTTTTT | CASSLRGQPNEKLFF
TRBJ1-1 | - | - | TRBV4-1 | TGCGCCAGCAGCCAAGCGGCAGGGGCGGTTCTGAACACTGAAGCTTTCTTT | CASSQAAGAVLNTEAFF
TRBJ1-5 | - | - | TRBV7-9 | TGTGCCAGCAGCCCATCCTTTAGCAATCAGCCCCAGCATTTT | CASSPSFSNQPQHF
TRBJ2-7 | few | - | TRBV9 | TGTGCCAGCAGCGTCAGGGATCTGGACGAGCAGTACTTC | CASSVRDLDEQYF
TRBJ1-1 | few | - | TRBV19 | TGTGCCAGTAAGGACCACACGGACACTGAAGCTTTCTTT | CASKDHTDTEAFF
TRBJ2-5 | - | TRBD2 | TRBV4-1 | TGCGCCAGCAGCCCCTCTAGCGGGAGGTCCCAGTACTTC | CASSPSSGRSQYF
TRBJ2-7 | few | TRBD1 | TRBV5-1 | TGCGCCAGCAGCTGGGACAGGGGAACGGGTTACGAGCAGTACTTC | CASSWDRGTGYEQYF
TRBJ1-1 | - | - | TRBV6-5 | TGTGCCAGCAGTTACACCTGGGCAGGGATTATGAACACTGAAGCTTTCTTT | CASSYTWAGIMNTEAFF
TRBJ2-2 | few | - | TRBV7-9 | TGTGCCAGCAGCTTAGCGGGAATCCCGGGCACCGGGGAGCTGTTTTTT | CASSLAGIPGTGELFF
TRBJ2-7 | - | - | TRBV4-1 | TGCGCCAGCAGTTCCGAACCTCATACCAGCTCCTACGAGCAGTACTTC | CASSSEPHTSSYEQYF
TRBJ2-7 | - | - | TRBV10-3 | TGTGCCATCAGTGACCGTAGCTCCTACGAGCAGTACTTC | CAISDRSSYEQYF
TRBJ2-1 | few | - | TRBV6-5 | TGTGCCAGCAGTTACGAGGGCGGTCCCTACAATGAGCAGTTCTTC | CASSYEGGPYNEQFF
TRBJ2-7 | - | TRBD2 | TRBV6-1 | TGTGCCAGCAGGGCCGGGACTAGCGCTTCCTACGAGCAGTACTTC | CASRAGTSASYEQYF
TRBJ2-3 | few | - | TRBV12-3/TRBV12-4 | TGTGCCAGCACCTCTGGACTCCGCACAGATACGCAGTATTTT | CASTSGLRTDTQYF
TRBJ1-6 | - | - | TRBV12-3/TRBV12-4 | TGTGCCAGCAGCACTCAAAGGGGCTGGTCCTATAATTCACCCCTCCACTTT | CASSTQRGWSYNSPLHF
TRBJ1-2 | few | - | TRBV29-1 | TGCAGCGTAACTGGGGGGGATGGCTACACCTTC | CSVTGGDGYTF
TRBJ1-5 | - | - | TRBV12-3/TRBV12-4 | TGTGCCAGCATCTCCCCCGCACAGGGTCATAGCAATCAGCCCCAGCATTTT | CASISPAQGHSNQPQHF
TRBJ2-5 | few | TRBD1 | TRBV12-3/TRBV12-4 | TGTGCCAGCAGTAGGGACAGGGGGCGTAAAGAGACCCAGTACTTC | CASSRDRGRKETQYF
TRBJ1-2 | few | - | TRBV9 | TGTGCCAGCAGCGCAGAGGGCCCGCCGGTTAACTATGGCTACACCTTC | CASSAEGPPVNYGYTF
TRBJ2-5 | - | - | TRBV11-2 | TGTGCCAGCAGCTTAGGTCATAGCGTCCAAGAGACCCAGTACTTC | CASSLGHSVQETQYF
TRBJ2-5 | - | TRBD2 | TRBV7-6 | TGTGCCAGCAGCGGGACTATACTAGAGACCCAGTACTTC | CASSGTILETQYF
TRBJ2-1 | few | - | TRBV5-6 | TGTGCCAGCAGCTTGGCCAATCGGGATGAGCAGTTCTTC | CASSLANRDEQFF
TRBJ1-1 | - | - | TRBV28 | TGTGCCAGCAGTTTAGGGTACCCAGGGGCGAACACTGAAGCTTTCTTT | CASSLGYPGANTEAFF
TRBJ2-1 | - | TRBD1 | TRBV18 | TGTGCCAGCTCACCTCGAGACAGGGTTACCTACAATGAGCAGTTCTTC | CASSPRDRVTYNEQFF
TRBJ1-2 | - | - | TRBV5-1 | TGCGCCAGCAGTTCTAACTCTAATTCTAACTATGGCTACACCTTC | CASSSNSNSNYGYTF
TRBJ1-3 | few | - | TRBV11-2 | TGTGCCAGCAGCTTAGAGGGGGCATCGGCGGGAGTCTCTGGAAACACCATATATTTT | CASSLEGASAGVSGNTIYF